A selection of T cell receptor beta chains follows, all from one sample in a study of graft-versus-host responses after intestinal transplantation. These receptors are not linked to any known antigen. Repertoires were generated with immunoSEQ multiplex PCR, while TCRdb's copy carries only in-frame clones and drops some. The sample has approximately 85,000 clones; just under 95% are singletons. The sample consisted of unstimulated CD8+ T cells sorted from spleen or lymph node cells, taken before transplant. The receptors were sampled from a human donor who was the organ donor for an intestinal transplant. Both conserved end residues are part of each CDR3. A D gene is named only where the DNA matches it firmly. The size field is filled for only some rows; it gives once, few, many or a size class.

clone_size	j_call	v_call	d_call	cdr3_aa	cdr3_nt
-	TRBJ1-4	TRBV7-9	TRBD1	CASRRGGTGAEKLFF	TGTGCCAGCAGACGAGGCGGGACAGGGGCCGAAAAACTGTTTTTT
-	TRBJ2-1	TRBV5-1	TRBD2	CASSWGTSGRLHNEQFF	TGCGCCAGCAGCTGGGGGACTAGCGGGAGACTCCACAATGAGCAGTTCTTC
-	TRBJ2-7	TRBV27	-	CASSSGQNYEQYF	TGTGCCAGCAGTTCGGGACAAAACTACGAGCAGTACTTC
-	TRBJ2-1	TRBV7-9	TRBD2	CASSLSGGIAEQFF	TGTGCCAGCAGCCTTAGCGGGGGCATAGCCGAGCAGTTCTTC
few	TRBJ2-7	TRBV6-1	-	CASSEWTFLAYEQYF	TGTGCCAGCAGTGAGTGGACATTTCTCGCCTACGAGCAGTACTTC
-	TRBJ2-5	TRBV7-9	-	CASSPRPGGGETQYF	TGTGCCAGCAGCCCCCGCCCCGGGGGTGGAGAGACCCAGTACTTC
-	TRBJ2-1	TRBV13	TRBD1	CASEGGLGTEQFF	TGTGCCAGCGAAGGGGGCCTCGGGACTGAGCAGTTCTTC
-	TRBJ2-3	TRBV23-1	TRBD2	CASSPAGFDTDTQYF	TGCGCCAGCAGTCCAGCGGGATTTGACACAGATACGCAGTATTTT
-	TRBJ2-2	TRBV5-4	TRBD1	CASSSIGTGSPGELFF	TGTGCCAGCAGCTCCATAGGGACAGGGTCTCCCGGGGAGCTGTTTTTT
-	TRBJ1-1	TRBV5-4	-	CASSLPPVAEAFF	TGTGCCAGCAGCTTGCCCCCGGTTGCTGAAGCTTTCTTT
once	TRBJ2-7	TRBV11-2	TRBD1	CASSLAGQGHEQYF	TGTGCCAGCAGCTTAGCGGGACAGGGCCACGAGCAGTACTTC
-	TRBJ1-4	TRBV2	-	CASSNPATNEKLFF	TGTGCCAGCTCTAACCCTGCAACTAATGAAAAACTGTTTTTT
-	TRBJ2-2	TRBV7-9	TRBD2	CASRSRLAGANGELFF	TGTGCCAGCAGATCTAGACTAGCGGGAGCGAACGGGGAGCTGTTTTTT
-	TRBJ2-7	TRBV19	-	CASSPLTGTYEQYF	TGTGCCAGTAGCCCCCTGACAGGTACCTACGAGCAGTACTTC
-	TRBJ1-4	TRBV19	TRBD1	CASSIDRQGDEKLFF	TGTGCCAGTAGTATAGATCGCCAGGGGGATGAAAAACTGTTTTTT
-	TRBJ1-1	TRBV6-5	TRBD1	CASSWQGAGTEAFF	TGTGCCAGCAGTTGGCAGGGGGCTGGCACTGAAGCTTTCTTT
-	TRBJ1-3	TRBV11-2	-	CASSFTGFSGNTIYF	TGTGCCAGCAGCTTTACGGGATTCTCTGGAAACACCATATATTTT
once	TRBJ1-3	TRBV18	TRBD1	CASRNNRGRTGNTIYF	TGTGCCAGCCGTAATAATAGGGGGCGAACTGGAAACACCATATATTTT
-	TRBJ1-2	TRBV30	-	CACSIEAWGYTF	TGTGCCTGTTCTATCGAGGCGTGGGGCTACACCTTC
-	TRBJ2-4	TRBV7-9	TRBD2	CASSYGTTDIQYF	TGTGCCAGCAGCTACGGGACTACGGACATTCAGTACTTC
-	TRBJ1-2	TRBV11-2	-	CASSLVTTGYHGYTF	TGTGCCAGCAGCTTAGTAACTACGGGTTATCATGGCTACACCTTC
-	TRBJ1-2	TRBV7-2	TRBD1	CASSLGLGGGYTF	TGTGCCAGCAGCTTAGGTTTAGGGGGCGGCTACACCTTC
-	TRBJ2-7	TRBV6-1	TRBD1	CASSEATGLRYEQYF	TGTGCCAGCAGTGAAGCGACAGGGTTGCGCTACGAGCAGTACTTC
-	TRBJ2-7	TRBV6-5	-	CASSGAERSYEQYF	TGTGCCAGCAGTGGGGCCGAGCGCTCCTACGAGCAGTACTTC
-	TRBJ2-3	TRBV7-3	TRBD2	CASSLWWLAGPDTQYF	TGTGCCAGCAGCTTGTGGTGGCTAGCGGGACCAGATACGCAGTATTTT
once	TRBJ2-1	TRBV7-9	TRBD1	CASSSTKTGQGRNEQFF	TGTGCCAGCAGCTCGACAAAGACGGGACAGGGGCGAAATGAGCAGTTCTTC
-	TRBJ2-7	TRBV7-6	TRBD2	CASSFGQGTSGTGEQYF	TGTGCCAGCAGCTTTGGGCAAGGGACTAGCGGGACCGGCGAGCAGTACTTC
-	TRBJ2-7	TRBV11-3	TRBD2	CASSSTSGGPYEQYF	TGTGCCAGCAGCTCGACTAGCGGGGGTCCCTACGAGCAGTACTTC
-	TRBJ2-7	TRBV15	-	CATSPDSYYEQYF	TGTGCCACCAGCCCCGACAGTTACTACGAGCAGTACTTC
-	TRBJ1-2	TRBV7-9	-	CASSSSDYGYTF	TGTGCCAGCAGCTCTTCGGACTATGGCTACACCTTC
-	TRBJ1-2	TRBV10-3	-	CATSKARWTYGYTF	TGTGCCACCTCCAAGGCCAGGTGGACTTATGGCTACACCTTC
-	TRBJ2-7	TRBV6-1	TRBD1	CASSEPWTGKYEQYF	TGTGCCAGCAGTGAACCTTGGACAGGAAAATACGAGCAGTACTTC
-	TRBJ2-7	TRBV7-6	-	CASSLLGGEQYF	TGTGCCAGCAGCTTATTGGGCGGGGAGCAGTACTTC
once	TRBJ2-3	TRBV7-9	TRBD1	CASSTHPTGQGFTDTQYF	TGTGCCAGCAGCACTCACCCTACGGGACAGGGTTTCACAGATACGCAGTATTTT
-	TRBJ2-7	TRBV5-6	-	CASSLGAVVTRF	TGTGCCAGCAGCTTGGGAGCGGTGGTAACCCGGTTC
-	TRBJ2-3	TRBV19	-	CASSRGLLLDTQYF	TGTGCCAGTAGTCGAGGACTTCTCTTGGATACGCAGTATTTT
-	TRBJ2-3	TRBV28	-	CASSRGTHGTDTQYF	TGTGCCAGCAGTCGAGGGACTCATGGCACAGATACGCAGTATTTT
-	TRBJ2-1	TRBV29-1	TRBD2	CSVAPSGSGNEQFF	TGCAGCGTTGCCCCTAGCGGGAGTGGAAATGAGCAGTTCTTC
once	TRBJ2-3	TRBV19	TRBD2	CASSIAGLAGRTDTQYF	TGTGCCAGTAGTATAGCGGGACTAGCGGGACGAACAGATACGCAGTATTTT
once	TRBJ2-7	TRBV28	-	CASSWASYEQYF	TGTGCCAGCAGTTGGGCTTCCTACGAGCAGTACTTC
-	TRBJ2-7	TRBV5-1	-	CASSLAWRGLREQYF	TGCGCCAGCAGCTTGGCCTGGCGGGGGCTTCGCGAGCAGTACTTC